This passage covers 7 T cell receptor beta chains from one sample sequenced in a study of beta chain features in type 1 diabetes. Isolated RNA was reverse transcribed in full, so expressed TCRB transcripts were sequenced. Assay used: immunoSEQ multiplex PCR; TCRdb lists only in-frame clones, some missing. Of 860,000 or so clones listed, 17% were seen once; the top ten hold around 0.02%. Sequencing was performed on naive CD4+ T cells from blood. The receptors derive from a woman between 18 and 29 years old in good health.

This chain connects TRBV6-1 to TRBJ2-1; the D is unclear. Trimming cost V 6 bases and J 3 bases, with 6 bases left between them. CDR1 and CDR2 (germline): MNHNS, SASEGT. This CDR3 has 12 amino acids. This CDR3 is CASRSDYNEQFF. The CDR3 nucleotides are TGTGCCAGCAGATCCGACTACAATGAGCAGTTCTTC.

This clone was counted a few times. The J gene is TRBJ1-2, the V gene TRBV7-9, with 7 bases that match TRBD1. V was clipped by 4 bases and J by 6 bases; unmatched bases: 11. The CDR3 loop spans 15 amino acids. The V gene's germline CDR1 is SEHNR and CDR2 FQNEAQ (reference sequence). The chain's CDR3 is CASSSRPGQLNGYTF. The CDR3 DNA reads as TGTGCCAGCAGCTCACGACCGGGACAGCTAAATGGCTACACCTTC. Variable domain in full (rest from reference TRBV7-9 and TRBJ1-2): DTGVSQNPRHKITKRGQNVTFRCDPISEHNRLYWYRQTLGQGPEFLTYFQNEAQLEKSRLLSDRFSAERPKGSFSTLEIQRTEQGDSAMYLCASSSRPGQLNGYTFGSGTRLTVV.

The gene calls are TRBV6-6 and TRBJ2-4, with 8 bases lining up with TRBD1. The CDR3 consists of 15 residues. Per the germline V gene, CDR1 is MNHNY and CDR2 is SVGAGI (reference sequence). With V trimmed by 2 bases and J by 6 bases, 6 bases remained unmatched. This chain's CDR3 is CASSYVGQGANIQYF. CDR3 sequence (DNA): TGTGCCAGCAGTTACGTAGGGCAGGGGGCAAACATTCAGTACTTC.

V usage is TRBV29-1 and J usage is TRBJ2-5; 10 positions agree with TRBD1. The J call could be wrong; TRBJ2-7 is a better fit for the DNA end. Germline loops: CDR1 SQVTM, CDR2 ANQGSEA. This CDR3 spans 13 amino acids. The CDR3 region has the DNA TGCAGCGCTAGGACAGGGGGGTTGAACGAGCAGTACTTC. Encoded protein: CSARTGGLNEQYF.

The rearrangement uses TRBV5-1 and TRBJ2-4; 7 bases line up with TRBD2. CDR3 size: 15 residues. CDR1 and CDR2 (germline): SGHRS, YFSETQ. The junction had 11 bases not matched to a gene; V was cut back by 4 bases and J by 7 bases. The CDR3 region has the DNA TGCGCCAGCAGCCCCGACCCGGGGGAGGGGAACATTCAGTACTTC. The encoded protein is CASSPDPGEGNIQYF.

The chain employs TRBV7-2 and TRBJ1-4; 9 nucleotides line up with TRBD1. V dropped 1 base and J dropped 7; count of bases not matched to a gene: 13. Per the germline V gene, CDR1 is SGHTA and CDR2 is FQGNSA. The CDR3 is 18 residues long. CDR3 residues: CASSLVGTGRVPGEKLFF. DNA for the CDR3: TGTGCCAGCAGCTTAGTCGGGACAGGGAGGGTACCCGGTGAAAAACTGTTTTTT.

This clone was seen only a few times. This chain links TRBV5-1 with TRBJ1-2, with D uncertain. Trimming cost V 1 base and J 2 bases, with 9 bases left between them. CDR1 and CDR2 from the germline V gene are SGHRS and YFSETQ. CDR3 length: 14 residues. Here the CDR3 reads CASSLTDPNYGYTF. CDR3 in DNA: TGCGCCAGCAGCTTGACAGACCCCAACTATGGCTACACCTTC.